These 6 T cell receptor beta chains originate from one sample sequenced in a study of T cell responses to AZD1222 COVID-19 vaccine. The protocol was immunoSEQ multiplex PCR, while the TCRdb copy is restricted to in-frame clones and leaves out a portion. The data hold about 120,000 clones, with 80% to 90% observed a single time. The sequences come from peripheral blood, collected on day 0 of AZD1222 vaccination. The receptors shown here come from an adult in good health.

Comments on this clone: At one of its ends the junction is not consistent with the germline gene, which may arise from a read error. This chain uses TRBV6-4 with TRBJ1-2; 7 positions agree with TRBD1. This CDR3 comprises 10 residues. Germline CDR1 MRHNA, CDR2 SNTAGT. The chain's CDR3 is CASSVYGTVF. The DNA for the CDR3 is TGTGCCAGCAGTGTGTACGGGACAGTCTTC.

The chain uses TRBV5-6 and TRBJ2-5; D unclear. The CDR3 runs to 13 residues. Germline loops: CDR1 SGHDT, CDR2 YYEEEE. V dropped 1 base and J dropped 1 base, with 5 bases sitting between them. The CDR3 sequence is CASSLPAQETQYF. CDR3 DNA: TGTGCCAGCAGCTTGCCAGCCCAAGAGACCCAGTACTTC.

This chain uses TRBV24-1 with TRBJ1-5; the D gene is possibly TRBD1 (6 bases). Germline V gene sequence: CDR1 KGHDR, CDR2 SFDVKD. The CDR3 runs 15 residues. V gave up 2 bases and J gave up 3 bases, with 10 bases separating them. The CDR3 spells CATSDWGTINQPQHF. In nucleotides, the CDR3 is TGTGCCACCAGTGATTGGGGGACAATCAATCAGCCCCAGCATTTT.

V usage is TRBV9 and J usage is TRBJ2-7; 8 bases agree with TRBD1. V lost 4 bases and J lost 4; bases outside the gene matches: 1. CDR1 and CDR2 (germline): SGDLS, YYNGEE. The CDR3 spans 12 residues. CDR3 DNA: TGTGCCAGCAGCCGGGACAGGTACGAGCAGTACTTC. The encoded protein is CASSRDRYEQYF.

The gene calls are TRBV11-2 and TRBJ2-6, with D tentatively TRBD1 (6 bases). The germline V gene has CDR1 SGHAT and CDR2 FQNNGV. V was pared by 0 bases and J by 4 bases, with 7 bases between. This CDR3 has 15 amino acids. DNA of the CDR3: TGTGCCAGCAGCTTAGAGGGGACAGGGGCCAACGTCCTGACTTTC. This codes for CASSLEGTGANVLTF.

This clone was counted a single time. The chain recombines TRBV27 with TRBJ1-2, with 7 bases fitting TRBD1. Germline V gene lookup returns CDR1 MNHEY and CDR2 SMNVEV (reference sequence). V shed 4 bases, J shed 2 bases, and the junction held 7 bases outside the gene matches. The CDR3 is 15 amino acids. CDR3 sequence (DNA): TGTGCCAGCAGTTCGGGGGACAGCCTAAACTATGGCTACACCTTC. Translating gives CASSSGDSLNYGYTF.